Listed below are T cell receptor beta chains from one sample, sequenced in a study of blood T cell repertoires in COVID-19. TCRdb's table, derived via immunoSEQ multiplex PCR, lists solely in-frame clones and lacks some. Of 350,000 to 450,000 clones listed, 80% to 95% are singletons. Sequencing was done on a sample of PBMCs or T cells enriched from blood (not recorded which). Receptor source: a woman aged 40 to 50 who had been exposed to COVID-19. Both conserved end residues are part of each CDR3. Fields, in order: D gene, V gene, J gene, clone size, CDR3 DNA, CDR3 protein. D genes are given only for firm matches. Size tells how often a clone was seen (once, few, many) or the class of an expanded clone, and some rows leave it out.

TRBD1	TRBV29-1	TRBJ1-1	.	TGCAGCGTTGAGATCAGGGGGATGAACACTGAAGCTTTCTTT	CSVEIRGMNTEAFF
.	TRBV5-5	TRBJ1-6	.	TGTGCCAGCAGCTTCGACCCAGGGTATAATTCACCCCTCCACTTT	CASSFDPGYNSPLHF
.	TRBV19	TRBJ2-6	.	TGTGCCAGTTTTCAGGGTATGGGTGGGGCCAACGTCCTGACTTTC	CASFQGMGGANVLTF
.	TRBV7-6	TRBJ2-2	.	TGTGCCAGCAGCTTATACGGGAGAGGGGAGCCCGGGGAGCTGTTTTTT	CASSLYGRGEPGELFF
.	TRBV12-3/TRBV12-4	TRBJ1-6	.	TGTGCCAGCAGAACGACAGAAAATTCACCCCTCCACTTT	CASRTTENSPLHF
.	TRBV6-2/TRBV6-3	TRBJ1-6	.	TGTGCCAGCAGTTGGGACGCTACAGGGCCCGATTATAATTCACCCCTCCACTTT	CASSWDATGPDYNSPLHF
.	TRBV7-3	TRBJ2-5	once	TGTGCCAGCAGCTTAAGAGGAGGGCGGGATTACCAAGAGACCCAGTACTTC	CASSLRGGRDYQETQYF
TRBD1	TRBV12-3/TRBV12-4	TRBJ1-2	.	TGTGCCAGCTCGACAGGGGGATATGGCTACACCTTC	CASSTGGYGYTF
TRBD1	TRBV7-8	TRBJ2-2	.	TGTGCCAGCAGCTTAGGCGGACAGGGGGCGAACACCGGGGAGCTGTTTTTT	CASSLGGQGANTGELFF
.	TRBV7-9	TRBJ1-5	.	TGTGCCAGCAGCTTGACCGGAGGCAATCAGCCCCAGCATTTT	CASSLTGGNQPQHF
TRBD2	TRBV19	TRBJ2-1	.	TGTGCCAGTAGTATAATTCGGGGGAGGGCCAATGAGCAGTTCTTC	CASSIIRGRANEQFF
.	TRBV5-4	TRBJ2-1	.	TGTGCCAGCAGCTTGGCCGAAGGGGCCAATGAGCAGTTCTTC	CASSLAEGANEQFF
.	TRBV7-2	TRBJ1-2	.	TGTGCCAGCAGTTTTAGGGGGGGCTACACCTTC	CASSFRGGYTF
.	TRBV20-1	TRBJ1-2	once	TGCAGTGCTAGTCCGGGGTCTAGAGGCTATGGCTACACCTTC	CSASPGSRGYGYTF
TRBD2	TRBV7-7	TRBJ2-5	once	TGTGCTAGCACCCTAACGGGACTAGCGCGGGAGACCCAGTACTTC	CASTLTGLARETQYF
TRBD2	TRBV3-1/TRBV3-2	TRBJ2-3	.	TGTGCCAGCAGCCAACCTAGCGGGAGATCGTATACGCAGTATTTT	CASSQPSGRSYTQYF
.	TRBV2	TRBJ2-4	.	TGTGCCAGCACAGGGGACCCTAAAAACATTCAGTACTTC	CASTGDPKNIQYF
.	TRBV4-3	TRBJ2-6	.	TGCGCCAGCAGCCAAGAGTCTATAGGGGCCAACGTCCTGACTTTC	CASSQESIGANVLTF
TRBD1	TRBV6-5	TRBJ1-3	.	TGTGCCAGCAGGTTAGGGACAGCTGGAAACACCATATATTTT	CASRLGTAGNTIYF
.	TRBV5-1	TRBJ1-1	.	TGCGCCAGCAGCTTGAGGGGGGGTGAGGACACTGAAGCTTTCTTT	CASSLRGGEDTEAFF
TRBD1	TRBV2	TRBJ1-1	.	TGTGCCAGCAGTTTGACAGGGGATTTTTTAATGAACACTGAAGCTTTCTTT	CASSLTGDFLMNTEAFF
TRBD2	TRBV6-5	TRBJ2-1	.	TGTGCCAGCACCGTCGTAAGCGGGAGTCCCAATGAGCAGTTCTTC	CASTVVSGSPNEQFF
.	TRBV21-1	TRBJ2-7	.	TGTGCCAGCAGCAAAGAAATAGCGGGAGTTCCCAGGTCCTACGAGCAGTACTTC	CASSKEIAGVPRSYEQYF
TRBD1	TRBV5-1	TRBJ2-3	.	TGCGCCAGCAGCTCTGGACAGGGCTTCTGGAGCGATACGCAGTATTTT	CASSSGQGFWSDTQYF
.	TRBV2	TRBJ1-2	.	TGTGCCAGCGCCCGAGGGGGGGGGCTTGGCTACACCTTC	CASARGGGLGYTF
TRBD2	TRBV7-2	TRBJ2-3	.	TGTGCCAGCAGCCGCCAGAGCGGGGCCACAGATACGCAGTATTTT	CASSRQSGATDTQYF
.	TRBV9	TRBJ2-1	.	TGTGCCAGCAGCCCAACCAGACAGGTCTACAATGAGCAGTTCTTC	CASSPTRQVYNEQFF
.	TRBV6-5	TRBJ1-3	.	TGTGCCAGCAAGGAGGGAAACACCATATATTTT	CASKEGNTIYF
.	TRBV14	TRBJ2-1	few	TGTGCCAGCAGCCAATACCGGGCCTACAATGAGCAGTTCTTC	CASSQYRAYNEQFF
TRBD1	TRBV5-1	TRBJ1-1	.	TGCGCCAGCAGCTGGGGCGACAGGGGGAACACTGAAGCTTTCTTT	CASSWGDRGNTEAFF
TRBD1	TRBV19	TRBJ2-7	.	TGTGCCAGTAGTCCGAACTTACCGGGACAGGGGTGGCAGTACTTC	CASSPNLPGQGWQYF
TRBD1	TRBV28	TRBJ1-1	.	TGTGCCAGTAGGACAGGGGGCGCGTGGACTGAAGCTTTCTTT	CASRTGGAWTEAFF
TRBD1	TRBV5-1	TRBJ2-3	.	TGCGCCAGCAGCCCGGACAGGGAAGGGGCGACGCAGTATTTT	CASSPDREGATQYF
.	TRBV2	TRBJ1-4	.	TGTGCCAGCATGAGTACAGGGTATGGGGAAAAACTGTTTTTT	CASMSTGYGEKLFF
.	TRBV30	TRBJ1-4	.	TGTGCCTGGACGCGGGCGGCGGCCACGGGGGAAAAACTGTTTTTT	CAWTRAAATGEKLFF
TRBD1	TRBV6-5	TRBJ1-2	.	TGTGCCAGCAGTTACGGACAGGGCGGCTATGGCTACACCTTC	CASSYGQGGYGYTF
.	TRBV7-9	TRBJ2-3	.	TGTGCCAGCCGCTCCCGGGGGGCAATCACAGATACGCAGTATTTT	CASRSRGAITDTQYF
.	TRBV7-7	TRBJ2-2	.	TGTGCTAGCAGCTTAGCCGCGAACACCGGGGAGCTGTTTTTT	CASSLAANTGELFF
.	TRBV9	TRBJ1-2	.	TGTGCCAGCAGCGTAGACAGGTTCGGTGGCTACACCTTC	CASSVDRFGGYTF
.	TRBV5-5	TRBJ2-5	.	TGTGCCAGCAGCCGCACTGTTGAGACCCAGTACTTC	CASSRTVETQYF
.	TRBV5-4	TRBJ2-7	.	TGTGCCAGCAGCTTTTCAGGCTACGAGCAGTACTTC	CASSFSGYEQYF
TRBD1	TRBV29-1	TRBJ2-3	.	TGCAGCGTTACTCCCGGGACAGACGGGGATACGCAGTATTTT	CSVTPGTDGDTQYF
TRBD2	TRBV7-9	TRBJ2-5	.	TGTGCCAGCAGCTTCCCACTAGCGGCCGGTTTCGCCCAGTACTTC	CASSFPLAAGFAQYF
.	TRBV5-1	TRBJ1-6	.	TGCGCCAGCAGCTATCTTATCGGACAGAAGAATTCACCCCTCCACTTT	CASSYLIGQKNSPLHF
.	TRBV2	TRBJ1-1	.	TGTGCCAGCAGTGGAAGAGCAAACACTGAAGCTTTCTTT	CASSGRANTEAFF
TRBD1	TRBV4-3	TRBJ1-4	.	TGCGCCAGCAGCCAGGGACAGGGGGCAGACGCACTGTTTTTT	CASSQGQGADALFF
.	TRBV7-8	TRBJ2-1	.	TGTGCCAGCAGCCACGGACAATCCTACAATGAGCAGTTCTTC	CASSHGQSYNEQFF
.	TRBV5-1	TRBJ1-3	.	TGCGCCAGCAGCGGCCCGGGGTCTGGAAACACCATATATTTT	CASSGPGSGNTIYF
.	TRBV19	TRBJ1-1	.	TGTGCCAGTAGTATAGGTAGGGGGAGCACTGAAGCTTTCTTT	CASSIGRGSTEAFF
.	TRBV30	TRBJ2-3	.	TGTGCCTGGAGTAGGGGGAGGGCCGGTTCGGGAGCAGATACGCAGTATTTT	CAWSRGRAGSGADTQYF
TRBD1	TRBV15	TRBJ1-2	few	TGTGCCACCAGCAGAGGGGAGGGACAGGGGCGCAAAGGTGCTGGCTACACCTTC	CATSRGEGQGRKGAGYTF
.	TRBV30	TRBJ2-6	.	TGTGCCTGGAGTGTAGGAGGGGTAGGATCCGGGGCCAACGTCCTGACTTTC	CAWSVGGVGSGANVLTF